These 9 T cell receptor beta chains came from one sample sequenced in a study of T-cell reconstitution after alpha-beta-depleted transplantation in children. A TCRbeta library incorporating unique molecular identifiers was prepared. TCRdb processed the PCR reads anew with MiXCR; each CDR3 protein has one entry. The repertoire holds approximately 170,000 distinct CDR3 sequences, with around 10% as singletons. Sequenced material: PBMCs, taken before TCRalphabeta/CD19-depleted stem cell transplant. These receptors were taken from a boy between 2 and 10 years old with acute myeloid leukemia, due to receive a stem cell transplant.

Of note for this clonotype: A much larger clone lies a single base off, so this may be a read error. The V and J genes are TRBV25-1 and TRBJ2-5; D may match TRBD1 or TRBD2 (5 bases each). The V gene lost 4 bases and the J gene lost 5 bases, with 17 bases spanning the gap. The germline V gene has CDR1 MGHDK and CDR2 SYGVNS. The CDR3 has 15 amino acids. The CDR3 DNA follows: TGTGCCAGCAGTGTCACGGGACCATCTAGCGAGACCCAGTACTTC. Encoded protein: CASSVTGPSSETQYF.

This clonotype was recorded many times. The chain carries TRBV5-1 and TRBJ2-1, with 8 bases identical to TRBD1. This CDR3 spans 15 amino acids. The germline V gene has CDR1 SGHRS and CDR2 YFSETQ. Trimming at V came to 1 base and at J to 9 bases, leaving 9 bases not matched to a gene. The CDR3: CASSLQGTGWSEQFF. The CDR3 coding sequence is TGCGCCAGCAGCTTGCAGGGGACAGGATGGAGTGAGCAGTTCTTC.

This clonotype was recorded many times. This chain joins TRBV5-1 and TRBJ1-2, with D hard to call. The V end was cut by 0 bases, the J end by 4 bases, with 7 bases between. The germline gives CDR1 SGHRS, CDR2 YFSETQ. The CDR3 is 13 residues long. This CDR3 reads CASSLGGIYGYTF. The CDR3, as DNA: TGCGCCAGCAGCTTGGGGGGAATCTATGGCTACACCTTC. Variable domain in full (rest from reference TRBV5-1 and TRBJ1-2): KAGVTQTPRYLIKTRGQQVTLSCSPISGHRSVSWYQQTPGQGLQFLFEYFSETQRNKGNFPGRFSGRQFSNSRSEMNVSTLELGDSALYLCASSLGGIYGYTFGSGTRLTVV.

This clonotype was detected ten times or more. V and J are TRBV6-5 and TRBJ1-5, with 9 bases aligning to TRBD1. The germline V gene has CDR1 MNHEY and CDR2 SVGAGI. V gave up 5 bases and J gave up 4 bases; unmatched junction bases: 9. The CDR3 has 16 amino acids. In DNA form, the CDR3 reads TGTGCCAGCAGTCCCCGGACAGGGGCACTAAATCAGCCCCAGCATTTT. Its protein is CASSPRTGALNQPQHF.

For this clonotype: A much larger clone sits a single nucleotide away, making a read error possible. V is TRBV28 and J is TRBJ2-7; the D is unclear. Germline V gene data show CDR1 as MDHEN and CDR2 as SYDVKM. There are 12 residues in the CDR3. CDR3 loop: CATQPTSYGQYF. The CDR3 DNA reads TGTGCCACGCAGCCAACCTCCTACGGGCAGTACTTC.

This clonotype has ten or more counts. The gene calls are TRBV12-3 or TRBV12-4 and TRBJ2-7; D may be TRBD1 (6 bases). The CDR3 consists of 12 residues. With 5 bases removed from V and 7 bases from J, the gap between germline ends came to 12 bases. In DNA, the CDR3 is TGTGCCAGCAGTCCACAGGGCCGTGAGCAGTACGTC. Protein product: CASSPQGREQYV.

This clonotype was counted many times. This rearrangement joins TRBV5-1 to TRBJ2-7; tentatively, D is TRBD1 or TRBD2 (5 bases each). Germline lookup yields CDR1 SGHRS and CDR2 YFSETQ. With 4 bases removed from V and 0 bases from J, the gap between germline ends came to 14 bases. The length of the CDR3 is 15 residues. The DNA for the CDR3 is TGCGCCAGCAGCCAGGGACGGAGTTCCTCCTACGAGCAGTACTTC. This codes for CASSQGRSSSYEQYF. Variable domain in full (rest from reference TRBV5-1 and TRBJ2-7): KAGVTQTPRYLIKTRGQQVTLSCSPISGHRSVSWYQQTPGQGLQFLFEYFSETQRNKGNFPGRFSGRQFSNSRSEMNVSTLELGDSALYLCASSQGRSSSYEQYFGPGTRLTVT.

This clonotype turned up a few times. This chain joins TRBV3-1 and TRBJ2-1; 7 bases match TRBD1. The germline V gene encodes CDR1 LGHDT and CDR2 YNNKEL (reference sequence). The CDR3 has 14 amino acids. Germline trimming cut 11 bases from V and 5 bases from J; bases unmatched to any gene: 12. The CDR3 reads CACSQPGQNNEQFF. Here the CDR3 DNA reads TGTGCCTGCTCCCAACCGGGACAGAACAATGAGCAGTTCTTC.

This clonotype was counted ten times or more. The chain links TRBV12-3 or TRBV12-4 to TRBJ2-7; D may be TRBD1 (6 bases). The V end was cut by 5 bases, the J end by 5 bases, with 25 bases between. This CDR3 contains 17 residues. CDR3 nucleotide sequence: TGTGCCAGCAGTGGACAGTTCTCCCCCAGAACTAACGACGAGCAGTACGTC. Residues: CASSGQFSPRTNDEQYV.